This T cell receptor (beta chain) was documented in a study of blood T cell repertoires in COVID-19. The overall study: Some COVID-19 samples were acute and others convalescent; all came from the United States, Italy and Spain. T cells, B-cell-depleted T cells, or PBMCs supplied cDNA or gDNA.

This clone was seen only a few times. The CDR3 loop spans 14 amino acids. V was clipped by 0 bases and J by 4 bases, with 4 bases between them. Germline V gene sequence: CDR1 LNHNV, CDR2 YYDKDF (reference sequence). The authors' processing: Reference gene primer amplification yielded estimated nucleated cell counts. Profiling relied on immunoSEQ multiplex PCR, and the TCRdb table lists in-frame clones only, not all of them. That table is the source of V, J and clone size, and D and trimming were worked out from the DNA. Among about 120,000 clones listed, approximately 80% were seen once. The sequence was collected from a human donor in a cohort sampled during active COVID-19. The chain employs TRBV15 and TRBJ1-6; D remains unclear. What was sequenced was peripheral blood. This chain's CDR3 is CATSRDPYNSPLHF. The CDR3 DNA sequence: TGTGCCACCAGCAGAGATCCTTATAATTCACCCCTCCACTTT.